These 7 T cell receptor beta chains share one sample of origin, sequenced in a study of shared clonotypes between healthy human individuals. Method: immunoSEQ multiplex PCR; TCRdb's copy keeps in-frame clones and lacks some. The table has roughly 2.6 million clones, around nine tenths seen once; the top ten hold over 0.12%. Sequenced material: naive CD4+ T cells sorted from blood. The subset is: CD45RA+ positively selected. All receptors come from a man between 18 and 29 years old in good health.

The chain links TRBV15 to TRBJ1-4; TRBD1 matches at 8 bases. V was clipped by 1 base and J by 6 bases; unmatched bases: 4. Germline V gene lookup returns CDR1 LNHNV and CDR2 YYDKDF (reference sequence). The CDR3 is made up of 15 amino acids. The CDR3 spells CATSRGQGLYEKLFF. As DNA, the CDR3 is TGTGCCACCAGCAGAGGACAGGGGTTATATGAAAAACTGTTTTTT. Combining the CDR3 with reference TRBV15 and TRBJ1-4 gives the whole variable domain DAMVIQNPRYQVTQFGKPVTLSCSQTLNHNVMYWYQQKSSQAPKLLFHYYDKDFNNEADTPDNFQSRRPNTSFCFLDIRSPGLGDTAMYLCATSRGQGLYEKLFFGSGTQLSVL.

The gene calls are TRBV30 and TRBJ2-2; the match to TRBD1 covers 10 bases. The CDR3 covers 16 residues. CDR1 GTSNPN and CDR2 SVGIG come from the germline V gene (reference sequence). Trimming removed 0 bases from V and 8 bases from J; junction bases left unmatched: 9. The CDR3 DNA reads TGTGCCTGGAGTGTACGTGTGACAGGGGGCACGGGGGAGCTGTTTTTT. Protein: CAWSVRVTGGTGELFF.

This chain uses TRBV7-2 with TRBJ1-3; no clear D gene. V was cut by 5 bases and J by 0 bases, with 11 bases left in between. Germline-derived CDR1 and CDR2 are SGHTA and FQGNSA. The CDR3 contains 15 residues. CDR3 nucleotides: TGTGCCAGCAGCGCGGGCCTACACTCTGGAAACACCATATATTTT. Translation gives CASSAGLHSGNTIYF.

The chain carries TRBV27 and TRBJ2-2; no definite D call. CDR3 size: 15 residues. V dropped 1 base and J dropped 4 bases, with 10 bases sitting between them. CDR1 is MNHEY, CDR2 SMNVEV, per germline (reference sequence). The CDR3 nucleotides read TGTGCCAGCAGTTTATTACCGCCTAGCACCGGGGAGCTGTTTTTT. It yields the protein CASSLLPPSTGELFF.

The V gene is TRBV5-1, the J gene TRBJ2-7; possibly TRBD1 or TRBD2 for D (7 bases each). The CDR3 is 16 residues long. Germline CDR1 reads SGHRS; CDR2 reads YFSETQ. Trimming left V 0 bases short and J 6 bases short, with 19 bases between. This chain's CDR3 is CASSLASGGRASEQYF. CDR3 coding DNA: TGCGCCAGCAGCTTGGCCTCAGGGGGGAGGGCGAGCGAGCAGTACTTC.

V gene TRBV10-3 combines with J gene TRBJ1-2; possible D gene TRBD1, 5 bases. Germline V gene data show CDR1 as ENHRY and CDR2 as SYGVKD. V was clipped by 0 bases and J by 7 bases, with 12 bases between them. The CDR3 is 14 residues long. CDR3 coding DNA: TGTGCCATCAGTGAGTCCTATAGGGACTCTGGCTACACCTTC. Residues: CAISESYRDSGYTF.

V usage is TRBV5-1 and J usage is TRBJ2-3; the match to TRBD2 covers 11 bases. Germline loops: CDR1 SGHRS, CDR2 YFSETQ. The CDR3 runs 16 residues. V lost 4 bases to trimming and J lost 2 bases; unmatched junction nucleotides: 6. The CDR3 sequence: CASSGTSGGPTDTQYF. The CDR3 DNA sequence: TGCGCCAGCAGCGGGACTAGCGGAGGACCCACAGATACGCAGTATTTT.